The 3 T cell receptor beta chains listed next were all sequenced from one sample in a study of T cell responses to AZD1222 COVID-19 vaccine. The table came from immunoSEQ multiplex PCR; TCRdb's copy has only in-frame clones and leaves some out. The sample lists just under 150,000 clones, around 83% occurring once. This sample comprised peripheral blood, obtained 28 days after the second AZD1222 dose. These receptors all come from an adult who received the AZD1222 COVID-19 vaccine.

The V and J genes are TRBV18 and TRBJ1-6, with TRBD1 as a possible D gene (6 bases). The length of the CDR3 is 14 residues. Trimming removed 3 bases from V and 8 bases from J, with 11 bases in between. The V gene's germline CDR1 is KGHSH and CDR2 LQKENI. This CDR3 is CASSPRTDYSPLHF. The CDR3 nucleotides are TGTGCCAGCTCACCGAGGACAGATTATTCACCCCTCCACTTT.

V gene TRBV7-8 combines with J gene TRBJ2-2; 7 bases are shared with TRBD2. The V gene's germline CDR1 is SGHVS and CDR2 FQNEAQ. J lost 1 base, V lost 5 bases, and 10 bases had no gene match. There are 17 residues in the CDR3. The CDR3 region has the DNA TGTGCCAGCAGCCCCAGGAGCGGGACTGTGAACACCGGGGAGCTGTTTTTT. It is translated as CASSPRSGTVNTGELFF.

V gene TRBV10-1 combines with J gene TRBJ2-1; 12 bases match TRBD2. The CDR3 contains 13 residues. V gave up 8 bases and J gave up 6 bases; unmatched junction bases: 2. Per the germline V gene, CDR1 is WNHNN and CDR2 is SYGVQD (reference sequence). As DNA, the CDR3 is TGCGCCAGCGGACTAGCGGGACGCAATGAGCAGTTCTTC. Its translation: CASGLAGRNEQFF.